Listed below are T cell receptor beta chains from one sample, sequenced in a study of CD8+CD57+ T cells in acquired aplastic anemia. A single record per CDR3 protein comes from TCRdb applying MiXCR to the reads. The data show fewer than 200,000 distinct CDR3 sequences, about 64% seen once. Sequencing was carried out using sorted CD4+, CD8+, or CD8+CD57+ T cells (not recorded which) from PBMCs. These receptors came from a human donor in good health. Each CDR3 is given with its conserved first and last residue. The D gene is left open where the match is weak. The size field is filled for only some rows; it gives once, few, many or a size class.

d_call,j_call,clone_size,v_call,cdr3_nt,cdr3_aa
TRBD1,TRBJ1-6,-,TRBV25-1,TGTGCCAGCACTCTTGGACAGGGGAATTCACCCCTCCACTTT,CASTLGQGNSPLHF
-,TRBJ2-7,-,TRBV7-9,TGTGCCAGCAGTTTCCGGACAACGTTCCGATACGAGCAGTACTTC,CASSFRTTFRYEQYF
-,TRBJ1-2,-,TRBV2,TGTGCCAGCAGTGAACTGGGGGGCGGCGATGGCTACACCTTC,CASSELGGGDGYTF
-,TRBJ1-2,-,TRBV2,TGTGCCAGCAAGCTATCGGGCGGGACGGATGGCTACACCTTC,CASKLSGGTDGYTF
-,TRBJ1-1,-,TRBV7-6,TGTGCCAGCAGCTTACAGGGAGGGAACACTGAAGCTTTCTTT,CASSLQGGNTEAFF
TRBD1,TRBJ2-1,many,TRBV19,TGTGCCAGTAGTATTTCGTCTGGGGGGACAGGGGGTAATGAGCAGTTCTTC,CASSISSGGTGGNEQFF
TRBD2,TRBJ2-5,few,TRBV11-2,TGTGCCAGCAGTCCGGGACTAGTGGAGACCCAGTACTTC,CASSPGLVETQYF
TRBD2,TRBJ2-1,many,TRBV4-2,TGTGCCAGCAGCCAATTAGCGGGATATTACAATGAGCAGTTCTTC,CASSQLAGYYNEQFF
TRBD2,TRBJ2-5,-,TRBV5-4,TGTGCCAGCAGCTCCGACTCTCGCGGGAGGCCAGAGACCCAGTACTTC,CASSSDSRGRPETQYF
-,TRBJ2-1,many,TRBV9,TGTGCCAGCAGCGTAGCTTGGGGCAGGGGAAATGAGCAGTTCTTC,CASSVAWGRGNEQFF
TRBD1,TRBJ2-7,-,TRBV15,TGTGCCCCCAGCAGAGCGAAGGACAGGGGTTACGAGCAGTACTTC,CAPSRAKDRGYEQYF
-,TRBJ2-2,many,TRBV20-1,TGCAGTGCTAGAGATTTGCTGACCGGGGAGCTGTTTTTT,CSARDLLTGELFF
TRBD2,TRBJ2-5,-,TRBV7-8,TGTGCCAGCAGTTACGGGGGGGCCATCCAAGAGACCCAGTACTTC,CASSYGGAIQETQYF
-,TRBJ1-1,-,TRBV5-1,TGCGCCAGCAGCGTGGAGGGGGTCCAATATATGAACACTGAAGCTTTCTTT,CASSVEGVQYMNTEAFF
-,TRBJ1-1,-,TRBV12-3/TRBV12-4,TGTGCCAGCAGTTCAAGGGGCAGAGCTGAAGCTTTCTTT,CASSSRGRAEAFF
-,TRBJ1-2,once,TRBV12-3/TRBV12-4,TGTGCCAGCAGTTTAGGGGGTGCGGCCTATGGCTACACCTTC,CASSLGGAAYGYTF
-,TRBJ2-3,few,TRBV19,TGTGCCAGTAGTATTAATGGGCAGGGAGGAGATACGCAGTATTTT,CASSINGQGGDTQYF
-,TRBJ2-3,-,TRBV19,TGTGCCACTACCCTTCCCCCAGATACGCAGTATTTT,CATTLPPDTQYF
-,TRBJ2-7,-,TRBV7-7,TGTGCTAGCAGCTCCTCACAAGGCTACGAGCAGTACTTC,CASSSSQGYEQYF
TRBD2,TRBJ2-3,-,TRBV20-1,TGCAGTGCTAGGGCGGGACTAGCGGGAGGGCCAATGGATACGCAGTATTTT,CSARAGLAGGPMDTQYF
TRBD2,TRBJ2-7,-,TRBV9,TGTGCCAGCAGCGTAGCGGGGGGAAATCCCTACGAGCAGTACTTC,CASSVAGGNPYEQYF
-,TRBJ2-1,-,TRBV24-1,TGTGCCACCAGTGATGGTGCCGGATCGGTTGAGCAGTTCTTC,CATSDGAGSVEQFF
-,TRBJ1-1,few,TRBV29-1,TGCAGCGTCGATGAGGGTACGTCTGAAGCTTTCTTT,CSVDEGTSEAFF
-,TRBJ1-6,-,TRBV7-3,TGTGCCAGCAGCTTAAACGGACAGAAAAATTCACCCCTCCACTTT,CASSLNGQKNSPLHF
TRBD1,TRBJ1-4,-,TRBV2,TGTGCCAGCAGAGACAGGGGGCACTATGAAAAACTGTTTTTT,CASRDRGHYEKLFF
-,TRBJ1-1,-,TRBV20-1,TGCAGTGCTCTACAGGTCTCGGCTTTCTTT,CSALQVSAFF